Listed below are T cell receptor beta chains from one sample, sequenced in a study of blood T cell repertoires in COVID-19. Produced via immunoSEQ multiplex PCR; TCRdb's table is partial and in-frame only. The sample has more than 35,000 clones; around 74% are singletons. The specimen was peripheral blood. The receptors originated from a man in his sixties or seventies with acute or convalescent COVID-19. The CDR3 runs from the conserved cysteine through the conserved F or W. Fields, in order: clone size, D gene, J gene, V gene, CDR3 protein, CDR3 DNA. D genes are given only for firm matches. Clone size appears in some rows only: once, few, many, or a class for an expanded clone.

few	NA	TRBJ1-6	TRBV3-1/TRBV3-2	CASSQFSVSPLHF	TGTGCCAGCAGCCAATTCTCCGTTTCACCCCTCCACTTT
NA	NA	TRBJ2-5	TRBV10-3	CAISAGGSRGLVTQYF	TGTGCCATCAGTGCCGGAGGGAGCAGGGGGTTGGTGACCCAGTACTTC
NA	TRBD1	TRBJ1-1	TRBV2	CASRGQVNTEAFF	TGTGCCAGCAGGGGACAGGTGAACACTGAAGCTTTCTTT
NA	TRBD2	TRBJ2-1	TRBV29-1	CSASRPGTSVHNEQFF	TGCAGCGCCTCACGCCCCGGGACTAGCGTACACAATGAGCAGTTCTTC
NA	NA	TRBJ1-3	TRBV28	CASSSPSAGNTIYF	TGTGCCAGCAGTTCACCCTCGGCTGGAAACACCATATATTTT
NA	TRBD2	TRBJ2-1	TRBV18	CASSPNSGGEQFF	TGTGCCAGCTCACCAAATAGCGGGGGAGAGCAGTTCTTC
NA	TRBD1	TRBJ2-2	TRBV7-2	CASTTGTGGGGELFF	TGTGCCAGCACCACCGGGACAGGGGGCGGGGGGGAGCTGTTTTTT
NA	TRBD1	TRBJ1-3	TRBV10-2	CASSKGQVDGNTIYF	TGCGCCAGCAGTAAGGGACAGGTTGATGGAAACACCATATATTTT
NA	TRBD2	TRBJ2-7	TRBV24-1	CATSDWPWGLAGAPRPYEQYF	TGTGCCACCAGTGATTGGCCTTGGGGACTAGCGGGAGCCCCAAGACCCTACGAGCAGTACTTC
NA	NA	TRBJ2-7	TRBV18	CASSPNQAESEQYF	TGTGCCAGCTCACCCAACCAGGCCGAGTCCGAGCAGTACTTC
NA	NA	TRBJ1-4	TRBV2	CASSDMEKLFF	TGTGCCAGCAGTGACATGGAAAAACTGTTTTTT
NA	NA	TRBJ1-1	TRBV19	CATRERVRTEAFF	TGTGCCACCCGGGAGAGGGTGAGGACTGAAGCTTTCTTT
NA	TRBD1	TRBJ1-1	TRBV5-1	CASSLDGRTGQEAFF	TGCGCCAGCAGCTTGGACGGGAGGACAGGGCAAGAAGCTTTCTTT
NA	NA	TRBJ1-5	TRBV2	CASSVEGNQPQHF	TGTGCCAGCAGTGTTGAGGGAAATCAGCCCCAGCATTTT
few	NA	TRBJ1-5	TRBV24-1	CATSWASNQPQHF	TGTGCCACAAGCTGGGCGAGCAATCAGCCCCAGCATTTT
NA	TRBD1	TRBJ2-7	TRBV10-3	CAISPGQGSYEQYF	TGTGCCATCAGTCCGGGACAGGGCTCCTACGAGCAGTACTTC
NA	NA	TRBJ1-4	TRBV11-3	CASSVTAGGKLFF	TGTGCCAGCAGCGTAACAGCCGGGGGTAAACTGTTTTTT
NA	NA	TRBJ1-2	TRBV28	CASSTTPLPGVSYTF	TGTGCCAGCAGCACAACCCCCCTGCCAGGCGTTAGCTACACCTTC
NA	TRBD1	TRBJ2-5	TRBV19	CASTRGGQGETQYF	TGTGCCAGTACGCGGGGTGGACAGGGAGAGACCCAGTACTTC
once	TRBD1	TRBJ1-2	TRBV3-1/TRBV3-2	CASSQRDRAYGYTF	TGTGCCAGCAGCCAAAGGGACAGGGCCTATGGCTACACCTTC
NA	TRBD2	TRBJ2-1	TRBV5-4	CASSGLAAGSYNEQFF	TGTGCCAGCAGCGGACTAGCGGCGGGCTCCTACAATGAGCAGTTCTTC
NA	NA	TRBJ1-1	TRBV2	CASKSHRNTEAFF	TGTGCCAGCAAGAGTCACAGGAACACTGAAGCTTTCTTT
NA	NA	TRBJ2-6	TRBV28	CASTRGGTGANVLTF	TGTGCCAGCACCCGAGGGGGTACTGGGGCCAACGTCCTGACTTTC
NA	TRBD1	TRBJ1-2	TRBV19	CASRTGDGYTF	TGTGCCAGTCGGACAGGGGACGGCTACACCTTC
NA	NA	TRBJ1-5	TRBV25-1	CASSELGKNQPQHF	TGTGCCAGCAGTGAATTGGGCAAGAATCAGCCCCAGCATTTT
once	NA	TRBJ2-1	TRBV11-1	CASSYDRSYNEQFF	TGTGCCAGCAGCTACGACAGGAGTTACAATGAGCAGTTCTTC
NA	TRBD1	TRBJ2-5	TRBV7-9	CASSPPQGGQGVRETQYF	TGTGCCAGCAGCCCCCCCCAGGGGGGACAGGGGGTGAGGGAGACCCAGTACTTC
NA	NA	TRBJ1-5	TRBV2	CASSDEVISNQPQHF	TGTGCCAGCAGTGACGAGGTGATTAGCAATCAGCCCCAGCATTTT
NA	NA	TRBJ1-1	TRBV4-1	CASSRQRLNTEAFF	TGCGCCAGCAGCCGGCAGAGGCTGAACACTGAAGCTTTCTTT
NA	NA	TRBJ2-3	TRBV12-3/TRBV12-4	CASSLTGTDTQYF	TGTGCCAGCAGTTTAACAGGGACAGATACGCAGTATTTT
few	NA	TRBJ2-6	TRBV24-1	CATSDWGAGANVLTF	TGTGCCACCAGTGATTGGGGGGCTGGGGCCAACGTCCTGACTTTC
NA	NA	TRBJ2-5	TRBV18	CASSPAGGGGETQYF	TGTGCCAGCTCACCCGCTGGCGGAGGCGGGGAGACCCAGTACTTC
NA	TRBD2	TRBJ2-2	TRBV10-3	CAISGLARTGELFF	TGTGCCATTAGCGGACTAGCTCGCACCGGGGAGCTGTTTTTT
few	NA	TRBJ1-2	TRBV4-3	CASSQGSLYYGYTF	TGCGCCAGCAGCCAAGGTAGCTTGTACTATGGCTACACCTTC
NA	NA	TRBJ2-1	TRBV11-3	CASSLSSSEVFF	TGTGCCAGCAGCTTAAGCAGCAGCGAGGTGTTCTTC
NA	TRBD2	TRBJ2-2	TRBV24-1	CATSDTSGLAGVTGELFF	TGTGCCACCAGTGACACAAGTGGACTAGCGGGAGTCACCGGGGAGCTGTTTTTT
NA	TRBD2	TRBJ2-3	TRBV5-6	CASSLGLAGGGTDTQYF	TGTGCCAGCAGTTTGGGACTAGCGGGAGGAGGAACAGATACGCAGTATTTT
NA	NA	TRBJ1-1	TRBV27	CATLHPGFTEAFF	TGTGCCACCTTGCATCCAGGGTTCACTGAAGCTTTCTTT
NA	NA	TRBJ2-1	TRBV18	CASSLINGPQRGEQFF	TGTGCCAGCTCACTAATTAATGGACCACAACGGGGTGAGCAGTTCTTC
NA	NA	TRBJ2-3	TRBV19	CASNNDRTASTDTQYF	TGTGCCAGTAACAACGACAGGACCGCTAGCACAGATACGCAGTATTTT
NA	TRBD2	TRBJ2-1	TRBV7-9	CASSPRLAVNEQFF	TGTGCCAGCAGCCCACGACTAGCGGTGAATGAGCAGTTCTTC
NA	NA	TRBJ1-5	TRBV7-9	CASSLGASNQPQHF	TGTGCCAGCAGCTTAGGCGCCAGCAATCAGCCCCAGCATTTT
NA	TRBD2	TRBJ2-3	TRBV5-1	CASSPGLTVVTQYF	TGCGCCAGCAGTCCGGGACTAACGGTGGTTACGCAGTATTTT
NA	TRBD1	TRBJ1-2	TRBV20-1	CSAQGGYGYTF	TGCAGTGCTCAGGGGGGTTATGGCTACACCTTC
NA	TRBD2	TRBJ2-1	TRBV4-3	CASSLGLVNEQFF	TGCGCCAGCAGCCTAGGACTAGTTAATGAGCAGTTCTTC
NA	TRBD1	TRBJ1-5	TRBV5-1	CASSFGQGGQPQHF	TGCGCCAGCAGCTTCGGACAGGGGGGTCAGCCCCAGCATTTT
NA	TRBD2	TRBJ2-3	TRBV7-3	CASSAFMPGLAGDTQYF	TGTGCCAGCAGCGCCTTTATGCCGGGACTAGCGGGAGATACGCAGTATTTT